Below, 18 T cell receptor beta chains from the same sample are listed, as sequenced in a study of breast tumors, draining lymph nodes, adjacent tissues. TCRdb called the multiplex PCR reads again in MiXCR, with one record for every CDR3 protein. The table records more than 50,000 distinct CDR3 sequences, roughly 59% of them present only once. Specimen: breast tumor tissue. The receptor source for this set is a female donor with breast cancer. Some clones in this sample may be carry-over from other donors' samples.

This clonotype was found a few times. Being one base from a much bigger clone, this may be a read error. The rearrangement joins TRBV6-5 to TRBJ2-3; D may match TRBD1 or TRBD2 (6 bases each). This CDR3 spans 15 amino acids. Germline V gene lookup returns CDR1 MNHEY and CDR2 SVGAGI. The V end was cut by 5 bases, the J end by 0 bases, with 12 bases between. CDR3 bases: TGTGCCAGCAGTCATTCGGGGGCGAGCACAGATACGCAGTATTTT. It specifies CASSHSGASTDTQYF.

This clonotype was seen only a few times. The chain employs TRBV7-8 and TRBJ2-7, with D possibly matching TRBD1 (6 bases). This CDR3 spans 15 amino acids. Germline-derived CDR1 and CDR2 are SGHVS and FQNEAQ. Trimming cost V 1 base and J 2 bases, with 12 bases left between them. CDR3 loop: CASSLESGETYEQYF. In DNA form, the CDR3 reads TGTGCCAGCAGCTTAGAGTCAGGGGAAACCTACGAGCAGTACTTC.

The chain combines TRBV11-2 with TRBJ1-6; D is unclear. Germline V gene data show CDR1 as SGHAT and CDR2 as FQNNGV. CDR3 size: 12 residues. V was clipped by 7 bases and J by 4 bases, with 5 bases between them. As DNA, the CDR3 is TGTGCCAGCACCCAGTATAATTCACCCCTCCACTTT. Its protein product is CASTQYNSPLHF.

On this clonotype itself: The limits of the CDR3 on the DNA are not certain, so only TCRdb's listed CDR3 is given. V and J are TRBV7-2 and TRBJ2-5; no check of the table's D call, TRBD1, against the DNA was made. The CDR3 adds up to 22 amino acids, both ends counted. Per the germline V gene, CDR1 is SGHTA and CDR2 is FQGNSA. The CDR3 protein is CASSFLQGWDEKLFFGSGTQYF.

A note on this clonotype: This clone may be a read error of a much larger clone one base away. This sequence joins TRBV5-8 and TRBJ1-2, with D maybe TRBD1 (5 bases). Germline V gene sequence: CDR1 SGHTS, CDR2 YDEGEE. Deletions cut 7 bases from V and 4 bases from J, with 14 bases between. The CDR3 sequence is 13 residues long. CDR3 DNA sequence: TGTGCCAGCGGCTGGACAATTACCTATGGCTACACCTTC. It codes for CASGWTITYGYTF.

This CDR3 reads CASSLGQDTQYF. The CDR3 DNA is TGTGCCAGCAGCTTAGGACAAGATACGCAGTATTTT. This rearrangement joins TRBV11-3 to TRBJ2-3; D call uncertain. Germline-derived CDR1 and CDR2 are SGHNT and YENEEA. This CDR3 has 12 residues. V was cut by 1 base and J by 5 bases, with 4 bases left in between.

This clonotype was found a few times. The genes are TRBV19 and TRBJ2-1, with D uncertain. Trimming removed 1 base from V and 12 bases from J, with 16 bases in between. CDR3 length: 14 amino acids. Germline V lookup: CDR1 LNHDA, CDR2 SQIVND (reference sequence). The CDR3 here is CASSIAPPSDTQFF. The CDR3 region has the DNA TGTGCCAGTAGTATAGCCCCTCCTTCAGATACGCAGTTCTTC.

This chain uses TRBV9 with TRBJ1-4, with TRBD1 matching over 12 bases. The germline gives CDR1 SGDLS, CDR2 YYNGEE. V dropped 3 bases and J dropped 5; count of bases not matched to a gene: 11. The CDR3 spans 18 residues. DNA for the CDR3: TGTGCCAGCAGCGGGGATGGGGACAGGGGGCGCGGGAATGAAAAACTGTTTTTT. Translating gives CASSGDGDRGRGNEKLFF.

This chain uses TRBV7-2 with TRBJ2-3, with 10 bases fitting TRBD2. This CDR3 is built from 16 residues. V lost 6 bases and J lost 2; bases outside the gene matches: 8. Germline loops: CDR1 SGHTA, CDR2 FQGNSA. The CDR3 region is CASSAGLAGVTDTQYF. The CDR3 region has the DNA TGTGCCAGCAGTGCGGGGCTAGCGGGAGTCACAGATACGCAGTATTTT.

V and J are TRBV2 and TRBJ1-2, with D unclear. Germline CDR1 reads SNHLY; CDR2 reads FYNNEI. The CDR3 totals 13 residues. Trimming took off 6 bases at V and 0 bases at J, with 8 bases between the two ends. The CDR3 nucleotides read TGTGCCAGCAGAGAGGACCCTAACTATGGCTACACCTTC. Translation gives CASREDPNYGYTF. The whole variable domain, remainder taken from reference TRBV2 and TRBJ1-2, is EPEVTQTPSHQVTQMGQEVILRCVPISNHLYFYWYRQILGQKVEFLVSFYNNEISEKSEIFDDQFSVERPDGSNFTLKIRSTKLEDSAMYFCASREDPNYGYTFGSGTRLTVV.

This clonotype appeared many times. The chain employs TRBV20-1 and TRBJ1-2, with 7 bases matching TRBD1. V shed 2 bases, J shed 4 bases, and the junction held 4 bases outside the gene matches. Germline V gene sequence: CDR1 DFQATT, CDR2 SNEGSKA (reference sequence). CDR3 length equals 13 residues. CDR3 coding DNA: TGCAGTGCTAGATACAGGGGAGGCTATGGCTACACCTTC. It specifies CSARYRGGYGYTF.

This rearrangement joins TRBV7-9 to TRBJ2-7, with 8 nucleotides matching TRBD1. Per the germline V gene, CDR1 is SEHNR and CDR2 is FQNEAQ (reference sequence). With 7 bases clipped from V and 5 bases from J, the junction kept 13 bases outside the gene matches. The CDR3 loop spans 15 amino acids. This chain's CDR3 is CASTQHGAGGDEQYF. The CDR3 coding sequence is TGTGCCAGCACCCAACATGGGGCAGGGGGCGACGAGCAGTACTTC.

This sequence joins TRBV5-6 and TRBJ2-6; D is uncertain. Per germline, CDR1 SGHDT and CDR2 YYEEEE. The length of the CDR3 is 17 residues. The V gene lost 1 base and the J gene lost 0 bases, with 11 bases spanning the gap. The DNA of the CDR3 is TGTGCCAGCAGCTTGATGGGGTGGAGCTCTGGGGCCAACGTCCTGACTTTC. Translating gives CASSLMGWSSGANVLTF.

V gene TRBV24-1 combines with J gene TRBJ2-1; 11 bases agree with TRBD2. J was trimmed by 3 bases and V by 5 bases; bases with no gene match: 8. The CDR3 is made up of 17 amino acids. CDR1 is KGHDR, CDR2 SFDVKD, per germline. The CDR3 sequence is CATSAKTGTSGYNEQFF. The CDR3 DNA sequence: TGTGCCACCAGTGCTAAAACCGGGACTAGCGGCTACAATGAGCAGTTCTTC.

About this clonotype: A much bigger clone sits one base away, suggesting this may be a read error. The chain employs TRBV29-1 and TRBJ1-4, with TRBD1 identical over 7 bases. Germline assignment: CDR1 SQVTM and CDR2 ANQGSEA. The CDR3 covers 13 residues. V trimming: 8 bases; J trimming: 12 bases; junction bases outside the gene matches: 15. The CDR3 here is CSFLQGWDEELFF. DNA for the CDR3: TGCAGCTTCCTACAGGGGTGGGACGAAGAACTGTTTTTT.

The V and J genes are TRBV18 and TRBJ2-4; either TRBD1 or TRBD2 may fit D (5 bases each). V gave up 2 bases and J gave up 2 bases, with 13 bases separating them. Germline CDR1 KGHSH, CDR2 LQKENI. CDR3 size: 16 residues. Here the CDR3 reads CASSPGTPGPKNIQYF. The CDR3 DNA is TGTGCCAGCTCACCAGGGACCCCCGGGCCCAAAAACATTCAGTACTTC.

This clonotype was observed many times. J is TRBJ2-7 and V is TRBV7-2; no firm D call. The CDR3 extends over 14 amino acids. Germline V gene data show CDR1 as SGHTA and CDR2 as FQGNSA. The V gene lost 2 bases and the J gene lost 3 bases, with 11 bases spanning the gap. The CDR3 sequence is CASSLKNAVYEQYF. The CDR3, as DNA: TGTGCCAGCAGCTTAAAGAATGCCGTCTACGAGCAGTACTTC.

The J gene is TRBJ1-2, the V gene TRBV7-2, with D possibly matching TRBD1 (5 bases). Germline CDR1 SGHTA, CDR2 FQGNSA. V shed 3 bases and J shed 8 bases, with 19 bases lying between them. The CDR3 runs to 15 residues. As DNA, the CDR3 is TGTGCCAGCAGCTTCCTACAGGCCCTGGGAGGGGGCTACACCTTC. As protein: CASSFLQALGGGYTF.